This entry concerns a single T cell receptor beta chain. This record comes from a study of blood T cell repertoires in COVID-19. V was pared by 5 bases and J by 10 bases, with 9 bases between. CDR3 length equals 10 residues. Germline V lookup: CDR1 DFQATT, CDR2 SNEGSKA (reference sequence). Assay: immunoSEQ multiplex PCR; the TCRdb copy retains only in-frame clones and omits some. Among some 200,000 clones listed, 85% to 90% were seen once. The sample comprised peripheral blood. The chain carries TRBV20-1 and TRBJ2-1; D unclear. This receptor was obtained from a man older than 75 with acute or convalescent COVID-19. CDR3 region: CSAHSREQFF. The DNA of the CDR3 is TGCAGTGCTCACTCGAGGGAGCAGTTCTTC.